This section outlines one TCR beta chain sequence together with its context. This clone's antigen is unknown. Base-call qualities are not available, and no considerably larger clone is one nucleotide away. The sample comes from a study of pediatric ulcerative colitis (dated by TCRdb to between 2019 and 2020). Notes on the research overall: Several ulcerative colitis patients had pancolitis and two had left-sided colitis, with histology consistent with ulcerative colitis in all. From nine newly diagnosed, treatment-naive pediatric ulcerative colitis patients and four non-IBD control children, paired blood and rectal samples were collected. By Pediatric Ulcerative Colitis Activity Index, mild disease was classified in a couple of patients, moderate disease in four and acute severe colitis in three. What the research found in general, with its limitations: For technical reasons, the blood samples of a couple of patients yielded substantially fewer templates, so those samples were excluded from the blood-rectal overlap analysis. Compared with controls, ulcerative colitis patients showed significantly higher autologous blood-rectal clonal overlap, a finding that suggests increased T cell trafficking to inflamed tissue. Because repertoires were derived from total lymphocyte DNA, patterns in rare subsets such as regulatory T cells may not have been reflected. Features of the rectal repertoire distinguished controls, mild-moderate colitis patients and acute severe colitis patients, and in acute severe colitis rectal diversity was lower because of clonal expansions. T cells from blood may have been included in the rectal pinch biopsies, particularly in patients with overt colitis. Two rectal CDR3 clonotypes were present in all ulcerative colitis patients and in none of the controls. The healthy control group was small, with only four individuals.

During colonoscopy, one to two pinch biopsies were obtained from the rectum for research. No immunosuppressive medication had been given to the ulcerative colitis patients before the diagnostic colonoscopy. Before DNA isolation, rectal biopsies were subjected to proteinase K digestion. The Wizard kit (Promega) was used to extract genomic DNA from the blood and intestinal samples. Unmatched junction bases come to 6, with V trimmed by 7 bases and J by 3 bases. CDR1 and CDR2, per the germline V gene, are SQVTM and ANQGSEA. The cysteine opens and the phenylalanine closes a CDR3 of 13 amino acids. The only DNA kept is the CDR3, 39 bases in frame from the first base. Through the immunoSEQ TRB Survey service, multiplex V and J primers were used to amplify rearranged CDR3 beta regions from genomic DNA. Survey-level sequencing depth of up to 500,000 reads per sample was used to keep depth equal across samples. Libraries were purified and pooled, and sequencing was performed on Illumina technology. The original pipeline was this. immunoSEQ online tools were used for productive clonality, sample overlap, pairwise scatters, CDR3 beta length, V/D/J gene usage and productiveness. Calculated diversity was the number of unique rearrangements divided by total templates times 100; Shannon and Simpson indices were also computed. Z-score normalized data were analyzed by principal component analysis with the R prcomp function and the ggbiplot package. Morisita's index was used to measure clonal overlap between blood and rectum within each subject. Entries here come from immuneACCESS through TCRdb and include only in-frame sequences with V and J called. Some clones fail to appear in such tables; in the studies checked, an unresolved V gene covers under half of the shortfall, and the cause of the remainder is unknown. V and J calls and clone size are those listed in that table; D and trimming were worked out from the DNA. This sample holds about 17,000 clones; approximately 74% were observed only once. In total, the top ten clones hold 3.4% of the sample.

This TCR derives from a girl between 10 and 17 years old with moderate ulcerative colitis. The material sequenced was gut tissue. Recombination connected TRBV29-1 to TRBJ2-7; TRBD1 aligns with 10 central bases. The bases read TGCAGCGCGAGGCGGACAGGGGGCTACGAGCAGTACTTC. It specifies CSARRTGGYEQYF.